The sequence of this T cell receptor (beta chain) was determined in a study of spatial heterogeneity in lung cancer. Time point of the sample: sample taken at primary tumor resection. Unsorted tumor, nontumor lung tissue or cryopreserved PBMC supplied the whole RNA. Trimming cost V 2 bases and J 6 bases, with 13 bases left between them. The CDR3 runs 13 residues. CDR1 and CDR2 (germline): DFQATT, SNEGSKA (reference sequence). This clonotype is classed as medium-sized. This beta chain lies outside the target of a library built for alpha chains; its clone size means little. Individually, TCR cDNA molecules were each labelled with a unique molecular identifier. TCRdb ran MiXCR on the 5' RACE reads and lists one entry per CDR3 protein. The sample lists about 3,300 distinct CDR3 sequences; 3% to 4% were seen once.

Sequenced material: lung tissue, taken at surgery. This clonotype originated in a human donor with early-stage non-small cell lung cancer. This chain connects TRBV20-1 to TRBJ1-1; D remains unclear. The DNA for the CDR3 is TGCAGTGCTAGATGGGTGATGGTCGCTGAAGCTTTCTTT. Translation: CSARWVMVAEAFF.